The 27 T cell receptor beta chains below all came from one sample that was sequenced in a study of T cell changes during pregnancy in multiple sclerosis. Sequencing used immunoSEQ multiplex PCR; TCRdb keeps in-frame clones, though not all of them. The data contain just over 50,000 clones, under 95% of them singletons. The sample in question was CD4+ T cells from peripheral blood mononuclear cells, obtained in the second trimester of pregnancy. The receptors were sampled from a female donor with multiple sclerosis, enrolled in a pregnancy study.

The V and J genes are TRBV5-4 and TRBJ1-5, with D perhaps matching TRBD1 (6 bases). V lost 0 bases, J lost 0 bases, and 7 bases lay in between. There are 15 residues in the CDR3. Germline-derived CDR1 and CDR2 are SGHNT and YYREEE (reference sequence). CDR3 sequence (DNA): TGTGCCAGCAGCTTGGGGACAGATAGCAATCAGCCCCAGCATTTT. Residues: CASSLGTDSNQPQHF. Full variable domain (outside the CDR3, taken from reference TRBV5-4 and TRBJ1-5): ETGVTQSPTHLIKTRGQQVTLRCSSQSGHNTVSWYQQALGQGPQFIFQYYREEENGRGNFPPRFSGLQFPNYSSELNVNALELDDSALYLCASSLGTDSNQPQHFGDGTRLSIL.

The rearrangement uses TRBV10-3 and TRBJ1-6, with TRBD1 as a possible D gene (5 bases). The CDR3 totals 15 residues. Trimming took off 0 bases at V and 10 bases at J, with 13 bases between the two ends. Germline V gene data show CDR1 as ENHRY and CDR2 as SYGVKD. This CDR3 is CAISESIQGVSPLHF. CDR3 nucleotide sequence: TGTGCCATCAGTGAGTCGATCCAGGGTGTGTCACCCCTCCACTTT.

This sequence joins TRBV20-1 and TRBJ2-3, with D possibly being TRBD1 (5 bases). This CDR3 spans 11 amino acids. Germline values: CDR1 DFQATT, CDR2 SNEGSKA (reference sequence). The germline V and J ends were trimmed by 5 bases and 5 bases, with 8 bases remaining between them. The chain's CDR3 is CSAGQGDTQYF. In nucleotides, the CDR3 is TGCAGTGCTGGACAAGGAGATACGCAGTATTTT.

This chain connects TRBV6-1 to TRBJ1-4, with TRBD1 matching 9 bases. Looked up from germline, CDR1 is MNHNS and CDR2 is SASEGT. Trimming took 7 bases from V and 5 from J; bases not matched to a gene: 8. There are 15 residues in the CDR3. The CDR3 DNA is TGTGCCAGCAAACCGGACAGGGGCTGGAATGAAAAACTGTTTTTT. Its protein product is CASKPDRGWNEKLFF.

The chain links TRBV19 to TRBJ1-2; TRBD1 might be the D (6 bases). Germline CDR1 reads LNHDA; CDR2 reads SQIVND (reference sequence). The CDR3 runs to 15 residues. Trimming removed 5 bases from V and 4 bases from J, with 17 bases in between. In nucleotides, the CDR3 is TGTGCCAGTAGTCCGATGCCCGGACAGATCTATGGCTACACCTTC. This encodes CASSPMPGQIYGYTF.

This chain links TRBV19 with TRBJ1-1, with 10 bases identical to TRBD1. The CDR3 extends over 17 amino acids. The J segment lost 6 bases and the V segment lost 6 bases, leaving 16 bases of the junction unmatched. The germline gives CDR1 LNHDA, CDR2 SQIVND (reference sequence). The CDR3 DNA follows: TGTGCCAGTAGGCCCCTTCCGGACAGGGGGAAAAGGGCTGAAGCTTTCTTT. It translates to CASRPLPDRGKRAEAFF.

This chain connects TRBV29-1 to TRBJ1-4, with TRBD1 as a possible D gene (6 bases). Germline CDR1 SQVTM, CDR2 ANQGSEA. V was clipped by 5 bases and J by 6 bases, with 10 bases between them. The CDR3 runs 12 residues. This CDR3 is CSVRDIYEKLFF. The CDR3 DNA sequence: TGCAGCGTTCGGGACATCTATGAAAAACTGTTTTTT.

This sequence joins TRBV4-1 and TRBJ1-4, with TRBD1 as a possible D gene (5 bases). Germline lookup yields CDR1 MGHRA and CDR2 YSYEKL. This CDR3 region has 15 residues. V gave up 0 bases and J gave up 5 bases, with 10 bases separating them. CDR3 loop: CASSQDGKGNEKLFF. In nucleotides, the CDR3 is TGCGCCAGCAGCCAAGACGGCAAGGGGAATGAAAAACTGTTTTTT.

As DNA, the CDR3 is TGTGCCAGCAGCTTGGTAGTCTTGAACACTGAAGCTTTCTTT. As protein: CASSLVVLNTEAFF. V is TRBV5-6 and J is TRBJ1-1; D call uncertain. CDR3 length equals 14 residues. The germline CDR1 and CDR2 sequences are SGHDT and YYEEEE. Trimming took off 0 bases at V and 0 bases at J, with 6 bases between the two ends. Looking up the rest from reference TRBV5-6 and TRBJ1-1 gives the full variable domain: DAGVTQSPTHLIKTRGQQVTLRCSPKSGHDTVSWYQQALGQGPQFIFQYYEEEERQRGNFPDRFSGHQFPNYSSELNVNALLLGDSALYLCASSLVVLNTEAFFGQGTRLTVV.

The V gene is TRBV25-1, the J gene TRBJ2-2, with unresolved D. The CDR3 loop spans 14 amino acids. Germline V gives CDR1 MGHDK, CDR2 SYGVNS. The ends were cut back, 1 base at V and 3 bases at J, with 6 bases in the middle. The CDR3 nucleotides read TGTGCCAGCAGTGAATCCCCCTACACCGGGGAGCTGTTTTTT. This codes for CASSESPYTGELFF.

This rearrangement joins TRBV6-5 to TRBJ2-1; 7 bases line up with TRBD2. V dropped 11 bases and J dropped 7; count of bases not matched to a gene: 8. CDR1 is MNHEY and CDR2 is SVGAGI in the germline V gene. The CDR3 spans 12 residues. The CDR3 region is CACLAGTNEQFF. The DNA for the CDR3 is TGTGCCTGCTTAGCGGGTACGAATGAGCAGTTCTTC.

This chain joins TRBV29-1 and TRBJ2-3; D not certain. CDR3 length equals 13 residues. CDR1 and CDR2 (germline): SQVTM, ANQGSEA. Trimming left V 3 bases short and J 0 bases short, with 7 bases between. CDR3 sequence: CSVDTFSTDTQYF. The CDR3 DNA sequence: TGCAGCGTTGACACATTCAGCACAGATACGCAGTATTTT.

The rearrangement uses TRBV11-2 and TRBJ1-2, with 9 bases aligning to TRBD1. Germline V gene sequence: CDR1 SGHAT, CDR2 FQNNGV. This CDR3 has 13 residues. Trimming removed 5 bases from V and 6 bases from J; junction bases left unmatched: 4. DNA for the CDR3: TGTGCCAGCAGCAAGGACAGGGGCGATGGCTACACCTTC. Amino acids: CASSKDRGDGYTF.

This sequence joins TRBV7-3 and TRBJ2-7, with TRBD2 matching 9 bases. V gave up 2 bases and J gave up 4 bases; unmatched junction bases: 6. The germline gives CDR1 SGHTA, CDR2 FQGTGA. The CDR3 contains 15 residues. The CDR3 DNA reads TGTGCCAGCAGCTTAGTTCCTAGCGGGGAGTACGAGCAGTACTTC. Amino acid sequence: CASSLVPSGEYEQYF. Using reference TRBV7-3 and TRBJ2-7 for the parts outside the CDR3, the full variable domain is GAGVSQTPSNKVTEKGKYVELRCDPISGHTALYWYRQSLGQGPEFLIYFQGTGAADDSGLPNDRFFAVRPEGSVSTLKIQRTERGDSAVYLCASSLVPSGEYEQYFGPGTRLTVT.

The rearrangement joins TRBV7-2 to TRBJ1-1; weak D call: TRBD1 (6 bases). Germline lookup yields CDR1 SGHTA and CDR2 FQGNSA. The CDR3 has 14 amino acids. V shed 4 bases and J shed 1 base, with 10 bases lying between them. The CDR3 here is CASSSGTSNTEAFF. CDR3 bases: TGTGCCAGCAGCTCCGGGACATCGAACACTGAAGCTTTCTTT.

This clone was counted once. The gene calls are TRBV30 and TRBJ1-3, with a weak D call TRBD1 (5 bases). V was shortened by 3 bases and J by 1 base, with 13 bases between the two germline ends. Germline-derived CDR1 and CDR2 are GTSNPN and SVGIG (reference sequence). This CDR3 is built from 15 residues. The CDR3 DNA is TGTGCCTGGAGGGGGGGGAAGGGTTCTGGAAACACCATATATTTT. Encoded protein: CAWRGGKGSGNTIYF.

This chain connects TRBV27 to TRBJ2-7; 9 bases fit TRBD1. The CDR3 has 16 residues. Germline assignment: CDR1 MNHEY and CDR2 SMNVEV (reference sequence). J was trimmed by 3 bases and V by 6 bases; bases with no gene match: 12. The CDR3 DNA reads TGTGCCAGCAGACCGAGGTGGGACAGGGTAAACTACGAGCAGTACTTC. Translation: CASRPRWDRVNYEQYF.

The chain uses TRBV9 and TRBJ2-5, with 9 bases identical to TRBD2. V was pared by 0 bases and J by 4 bases, with 7 bases of the junction left unmatched. The CDR3 covers 16 residues. Germline CDR1 reads SGDLS; CDR2 reads YYNGEE. CDR3 protein: CASSVEGGGVGETQYF. The CDR3 nucleotides read TGTGCCAGCAGCGTAGAGGGCGGGGGGGTCGGAGAGACCCAGTACTTC.

The chain is built from TRBV7-3 and TRBJ1-2, with 8 positions matching TRBD1. The CDR3 sequence is 14 residues long. The V and J ends lost 5 bases and 7 bases, in that order; junction bases with no gene match: 9. Germline V gives CDR1 SGHTA, CDR2 FQGTGA. CDR3 nucleotides: TGTGCCAGCAGCCGCGACAGGGGTAGTCGTGGCTACACCTTC. Protein: CASSRDRGSRGYTF.

The gene calls are TRBV7-2 and TRBJ1-5; D perhaps matches TRBD1 (5 bases). Per germline, CDR1 SGHTA and CDR2 FQGNSA. Deletions cut 5 bases from V and 2 bases from J, with 19 bases between. The CDR3 runs 17 residues. CDR3 protein: CASSTGGWGGGNQPQHF. The DNA of the CDR3 is TGTGCCAGCAGCACCGGCGGGTGGGGGGGTGGCAATCAGCCCCAGCATTTT.

This chain uses TRBV11-2 with TRBJ1-2; 9 bases align to TRBD1. Germline CDR1 SGHAT, CDR2 FQNNGV. The V and J ends lost 4 bases and 0 bases, in that order; junction bases with no gene match: 3. There are 15 residues in the CDR3. CDR3 protein: CASSSRTGANYGYTF. In nucleotides, the CDR3 is TGTGCCAGCAGCTCCCGGACAGGGGCTAACTATGGCTACACCTTC.

This chain links TRBV11-3 with TRBJ2-1, with D tentatively TRBD1 (6 bases). CDR1 is SGHNT and CDR2 is YENEEA in the germline V gene. The CDR3 has 17 amino acids. V lost 0 bases and J 2 bases, leaving 14 bases between the germline ends. This CDR3 reads CASSLDLGGLPYNEQFF. The CDR3 coding sequence is TGTGCCAGCAGCTTAGATCTAGGGGGTCTTCCCTACAATGAGCAGTTCTTC.

This clone has just one count. V gene TRBV7-2 combines with J gene TRBJ1-2; 7 bases map to TRBD1. The CDR3 is made up of 15 amino acids. Germline V CDR1 and CDR2: SGHTA, FQGNSA. J gave up 10 bases and V 1 base, and 12 bases lay outside the gene matches. CDR3 nucleotide sequence: TGTGCCAGCAGCTTAGACGGAGTGGCGGACAGGCACTACACCTTC. This encodes CASSLDGVADRHYTF.

The chain carries TRBV9 and TRBJ1-1, with 12 bases lining up with TRBD1. The CDR3 contains 15 residues. The germline gives CDR1 SGDLS, CDR2 YYNGEE. With V trimmed by 2 bases and J by 4 bases, 3 bases remained unmatched. The chain's CDR3 is CASSVGGQGATEAFF. The CDR3 coding sequence is TGTGCCAGCAGCGTGGGGGGACAGGGGGCCACTGAAGCTTTCTTT.

The rearrangement uses TRBV2 and TRBJ1-6, with 7 bases that match TRBD1. Looked up from germline, CDR1 is SNHLY and CDR2 is FYNNEI. V was pared by 2 bases and J by 9 bases, with 4 bases of the junction left unmatched. CDR3 length: 14 residues. CDR3 in DNA: TGTGCCAGCAGTGAAAGGGACAGAGGTTCACCCCTCCACTTT. This codes for CASSERDRGSPLHF.

The chain combines TRBV4-3 with TRBJ2-5; 10 bases agree with TRBD2. V lost 0 bases and J lost 5; bases outside the gene matches: 15. Looked up from germline, CDR1 is LGHNA and CDR2 is YSLEER. This CDR3 region has 19 residues. CDR3 sequence reads: CASSQDLRAGGSVMETQYF. CDR3 DNA sequence: TGCGCCAGCAGCCAAGATCTTAGAGCGGGGGGGAGCGTCATGGAGACCCAGTACTTC.

The genes are TRBV2 and TRBJ2-6; TRBD1 matches 8 bases. This CDR3 has 16 residues. Per germline, CDR1 SNHLY and CDR2 FYNNEI. J was trimmed by 2 bases and V by 4 bases; bases with no gene match: 4. CDR3 in amino acids: CASSGRQGTGANVLTF. CDR3 nucleotide sequence: TGTGCCAGCAGTGGGAGACAGGGGACTGGGGCCAACGTCCTGACTTTC.